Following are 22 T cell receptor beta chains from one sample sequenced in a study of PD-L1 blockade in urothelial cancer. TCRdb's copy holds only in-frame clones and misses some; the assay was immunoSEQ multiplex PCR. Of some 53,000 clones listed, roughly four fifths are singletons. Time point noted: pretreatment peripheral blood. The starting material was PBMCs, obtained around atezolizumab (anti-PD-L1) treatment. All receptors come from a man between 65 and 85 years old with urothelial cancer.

The CDR3 DNA sequence: TGTGCCAGCAGCTTCGCGAGGAACACTGAAGCTTTCTTT. Amino acid sequence: CASSFARNTEAFF. V gene TRBV7-9 combines with J gene TRBJ1-1; D unresolved. V dropped 3 bases and J dropped 1 base, with 6 bases sitting between them. CDR3 length: 13 residues. CDR1 and CDR2 (germline): SEHNR, FQNEAQ (reference sequence).

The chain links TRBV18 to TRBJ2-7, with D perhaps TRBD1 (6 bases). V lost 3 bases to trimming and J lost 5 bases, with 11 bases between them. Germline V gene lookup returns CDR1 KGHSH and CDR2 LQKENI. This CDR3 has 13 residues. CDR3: CASSPNRQDEQYF. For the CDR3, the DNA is TGTGCCAGCTCACCGAACCGACAGGACGAGCAGTACTTC.

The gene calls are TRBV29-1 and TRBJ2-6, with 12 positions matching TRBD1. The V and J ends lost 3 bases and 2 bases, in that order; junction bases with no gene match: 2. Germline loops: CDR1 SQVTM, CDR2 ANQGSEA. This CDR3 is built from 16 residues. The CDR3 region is CSVDRDRGPGANVLTF. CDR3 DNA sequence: TGCAGCGTTGATCGGGACAGGGGGCCTGGGGCCAACGTCCTGACTTTC.

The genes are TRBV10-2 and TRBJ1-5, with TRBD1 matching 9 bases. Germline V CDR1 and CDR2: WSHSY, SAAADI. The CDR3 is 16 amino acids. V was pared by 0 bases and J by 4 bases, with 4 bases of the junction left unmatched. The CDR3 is CASSESFGTGNQPQHF. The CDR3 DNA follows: TGCGCCAGCAGTGAGTCCTTCGGGACAGGGAATCAGCCCCAGCATTTT.

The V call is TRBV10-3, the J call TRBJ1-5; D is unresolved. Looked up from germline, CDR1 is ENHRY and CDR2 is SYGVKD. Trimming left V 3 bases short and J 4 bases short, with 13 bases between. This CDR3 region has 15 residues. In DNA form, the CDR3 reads TGTGCCATCAGTGACCCCCAAAGAGGGAATCAGCCCCAGCATTTT. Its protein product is CAISDPQRGNQPQHF.

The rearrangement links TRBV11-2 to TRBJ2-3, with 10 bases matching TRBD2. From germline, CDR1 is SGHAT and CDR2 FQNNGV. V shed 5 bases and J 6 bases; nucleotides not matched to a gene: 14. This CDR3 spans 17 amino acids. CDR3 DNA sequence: TGTGCCAGCAGCGGCCCACTTCGAGCGGGGGGGGTGGATACGCAGTATTTT. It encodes CASSGPLRAGGVDTQYF.

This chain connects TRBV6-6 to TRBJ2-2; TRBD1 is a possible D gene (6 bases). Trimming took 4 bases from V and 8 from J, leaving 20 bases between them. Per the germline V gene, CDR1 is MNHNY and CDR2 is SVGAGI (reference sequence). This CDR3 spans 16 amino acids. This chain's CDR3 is CASSSPTPRGSGELFF. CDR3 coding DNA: TGTGCCAGCAGTTCCCCAACCCCAAGGGGGTCTGGGGAGCTGTTTTTT.

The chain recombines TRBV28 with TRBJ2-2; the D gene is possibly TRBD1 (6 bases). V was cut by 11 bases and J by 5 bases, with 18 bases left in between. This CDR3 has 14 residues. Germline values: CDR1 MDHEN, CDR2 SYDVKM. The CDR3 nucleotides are TGTGCCTCCCGAAGGGCAGGGGAAACCGGGGAGCTGTTTTTT. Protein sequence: CASRRAGETGELFF.

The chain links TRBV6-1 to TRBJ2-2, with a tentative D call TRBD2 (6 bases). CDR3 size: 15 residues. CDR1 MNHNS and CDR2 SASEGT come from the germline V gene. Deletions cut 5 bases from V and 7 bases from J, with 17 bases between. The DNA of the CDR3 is TGTGCCAGCAGTACTGGACTGTCGCGGGGCGGGGAGCTGTTTTTT. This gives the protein CASSTGLSRGGELFF.

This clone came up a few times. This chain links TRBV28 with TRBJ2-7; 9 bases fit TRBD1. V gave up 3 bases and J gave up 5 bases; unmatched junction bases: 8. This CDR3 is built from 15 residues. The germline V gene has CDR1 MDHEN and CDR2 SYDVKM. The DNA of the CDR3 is TGTGCCAGCAGTTTGCATGGGACAGGGTGGAACGAGCAGTACTTC. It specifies CASSLHGTGWNEQYF.

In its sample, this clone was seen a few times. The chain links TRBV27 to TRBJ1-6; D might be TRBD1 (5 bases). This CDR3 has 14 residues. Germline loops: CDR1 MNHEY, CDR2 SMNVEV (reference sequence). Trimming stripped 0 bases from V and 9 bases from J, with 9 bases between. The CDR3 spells CASSLSRERSPLHF. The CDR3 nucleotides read TGTGCCAGCAGTTTATCCAGGGAACGTTCACCCCTCCACTTT.

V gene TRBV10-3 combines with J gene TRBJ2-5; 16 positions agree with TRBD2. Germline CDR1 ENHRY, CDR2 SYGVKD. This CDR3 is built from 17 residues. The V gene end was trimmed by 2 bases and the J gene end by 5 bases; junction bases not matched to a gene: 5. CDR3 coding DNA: TGTGCCATCAGTGAGGGGACTAGCGGGAGGGCCCGGGAGACCCAGTACTTC. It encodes CAISEGTSGRARETQYF.

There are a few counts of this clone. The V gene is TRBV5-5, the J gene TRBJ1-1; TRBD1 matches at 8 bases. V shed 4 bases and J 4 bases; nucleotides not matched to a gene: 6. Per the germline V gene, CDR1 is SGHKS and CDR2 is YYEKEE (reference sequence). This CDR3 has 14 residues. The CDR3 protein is CASSVQGASTEAFF. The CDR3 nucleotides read TGTGCCAGCAGCGTTCAGGGGGCGAGCACTGAAGCTTTCTTT.

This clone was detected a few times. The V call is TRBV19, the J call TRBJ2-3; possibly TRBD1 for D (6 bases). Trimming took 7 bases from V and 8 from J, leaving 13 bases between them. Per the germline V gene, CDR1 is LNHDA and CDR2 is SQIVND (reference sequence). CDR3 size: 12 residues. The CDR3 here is CASIGGGPTQYF. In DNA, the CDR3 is TGTGCCAGTATAGGGGGTGGGCCTACGCAGTATTTT.

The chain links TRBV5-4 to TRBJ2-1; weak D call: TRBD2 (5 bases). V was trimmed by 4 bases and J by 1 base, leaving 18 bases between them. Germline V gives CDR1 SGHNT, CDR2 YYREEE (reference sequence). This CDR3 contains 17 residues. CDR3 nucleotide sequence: TGTGCCAGCAGCCCCGGGCCGAGGGTTCGGTCCTACAATGAGCAGTTCTTC. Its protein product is CASSPGPRVRSYNEQFF.

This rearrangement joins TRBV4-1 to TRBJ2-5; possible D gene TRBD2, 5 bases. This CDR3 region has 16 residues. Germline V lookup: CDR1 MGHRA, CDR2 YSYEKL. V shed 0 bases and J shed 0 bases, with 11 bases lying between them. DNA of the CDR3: TGCGCCAGCAGCCAAGATCGGGGTGGGTACCAAGAGACCCAGTACTTC. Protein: CASSQDRGGYQETQYF.

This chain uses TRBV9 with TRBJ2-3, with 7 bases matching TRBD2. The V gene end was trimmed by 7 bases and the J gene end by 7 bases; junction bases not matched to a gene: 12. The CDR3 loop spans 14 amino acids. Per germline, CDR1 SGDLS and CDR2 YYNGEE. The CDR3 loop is CASGGEGWGNTQYF. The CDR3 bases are TGTGCCAGCGGGGGGGAGGGCTGGGGGAATACGCAGTATTTT.

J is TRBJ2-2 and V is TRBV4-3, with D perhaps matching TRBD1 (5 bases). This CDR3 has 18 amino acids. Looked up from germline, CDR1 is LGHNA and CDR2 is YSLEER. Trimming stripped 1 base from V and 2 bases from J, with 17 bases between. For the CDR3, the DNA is TGCGCCAGCAGCCAAGCCCAAGGCAGGGTCGATAACACCGGGGAGCTGTTTTTT. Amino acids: CASSQAQGRVDNTGELFF.

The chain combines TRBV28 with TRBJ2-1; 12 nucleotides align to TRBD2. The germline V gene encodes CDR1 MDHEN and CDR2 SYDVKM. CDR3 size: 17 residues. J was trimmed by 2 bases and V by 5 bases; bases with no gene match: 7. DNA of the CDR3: TGTGCCAGCAGTCGGGTACTAGCGGGAGGAACCTACAATGAGCAGTTCTTC. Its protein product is CASSRVLAGGTYNEQFF.

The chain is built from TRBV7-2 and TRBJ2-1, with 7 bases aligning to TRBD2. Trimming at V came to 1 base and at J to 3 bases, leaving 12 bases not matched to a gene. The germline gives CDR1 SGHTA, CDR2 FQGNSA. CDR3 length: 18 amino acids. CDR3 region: CASSLGSPASGFYNEQFF. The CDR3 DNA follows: TGTGCCAGCAGCTTAGGTTCCCCCGCTAGCGGCTTCTACAATGAGCAGTTCTTC.

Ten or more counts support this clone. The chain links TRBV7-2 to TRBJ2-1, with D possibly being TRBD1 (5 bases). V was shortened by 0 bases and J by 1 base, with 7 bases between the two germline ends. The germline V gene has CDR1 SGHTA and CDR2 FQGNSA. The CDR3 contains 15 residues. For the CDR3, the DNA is TGTGCCAGCAGCTTAGCAGGGGCTTCCTACAATGAGCAGTTCTTC. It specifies CASSLAGASYNEQFF.

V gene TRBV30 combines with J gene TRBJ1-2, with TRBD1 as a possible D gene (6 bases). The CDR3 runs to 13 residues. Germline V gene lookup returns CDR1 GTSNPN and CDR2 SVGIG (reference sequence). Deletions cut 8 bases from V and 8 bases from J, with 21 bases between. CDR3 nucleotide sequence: TGTGCCAGAAGAAAGGGGGTGGGAATGGGCTACACCTTC. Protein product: CARRKGVGMGYTF.